This TCR delta chain is drawn from a study of Vδ1+ human thymocytes. Germline V lookup: CDR1 TSWWSYY, CDR2 QGS. The CDR3 runs to 18 residues. Trimming pared 2 bases from V and 5 bases from J, leaving 24 bases between. Study findings and constraints: Despite high sort purity, about 20% of thymic T cell receptor delta sequences were Vdelta2. Thymic TRG and TRD repertoires appeared highly polyclonal.

Comments on this clone: Its antigen is not identified.

After alphabeta T cell depletion, CD3+ Vdelta1+ Vdelta2- thymocytes were sorted. Sorted Vdelta1+ thymocytes were roughly 96% to 99.6% pure. Extracted RNA was reverse transcribed into cDNA. CDR3 amplicons came from multiplex PCR with pooled V-gene forward and constant-region reverse primers. TCRdb re-identified clones in the multiplex PCR reads via CATT. The table includes fewer than 30,000 delta-chain clones, 7.4% detected once. The rearrangement joins TRDV1 to TRDJ1; weak D call: TRDD2 (9 bases). The J gene is absent in TCRdb and was assigned here via DNA matching to germline. The sample taken for sequencing was Vdelta1+ gamma-delta thymocytes from the thymus. The subset is: FACS-sorted CD3+ TCRalphabeta- TCRVdelta1+ TCRVdelta2- thymocytes. This sequence originates from a girl less than two years old who had congenital heart surgery. CDR3 sequence reads: CALGESPSYDTGGDKLIF. The CDR3 DNA sequence: TGTGCTCTTGGGGAATCTCCTTCCTACGACACTGGGGGGGATAAACTCATCTTT.